This paragraph reports one T cell receptor beta chain. The antigen is unknown. The CDR3 covers 11 residues. Per the germline V gene, CDR1 is DFQATT and CDR2 is SNEGSKA (reference sequence). TCR beta CDR3 region amplification was performed from RNA transcripts. Initially, a first-round RT-PCR of the TCR CDR3 employed the HTBI primer set. TCRdb re-analysed the multiplex PCR reads in MiXCR, keeping a single row per CDR3 protein. The repertoire holds approximately 690,000 distinct CDR3 sequences, less than 25% seen once, with over 30% in the top ten. These data are taken from a study of T cells in Graves' hyperthyroidism and ophthalmopathy. Patients showing uncontrolled infection, other autoimmune disease, pregnancy or lactation were ineligible. For the diagnoses, clinical symptoms, serum thyroxine and TRAb, thyroid ultrasound and orbital computed tomography were used. General study points: Ophthalmopathy and stable hyperthyroidism were separated by a 13 V-J model. A median about 6.2 months before onset, the model predicted ophthalmopathy.

Sequenced material: blood. The receptor comes from a man aged 30-40 years with Graves' ophthalmopathy. This chain links TRBV20-1 with TRBJ1-1; the match to TRBD1 covers 7 bases. CDR3 sequence (DNA): TGCGAGGGGGCCGGGAACACTGAAGCTTTCTTT. Encoded protein: CEGAGNTEAFF.